This T cell receptor beta chain was sequenced for a study of T cells in Graves' hyperthyroidism and ophthalmopathy. The study, taken as a whole, reports: A 13 V-J model separated ophthalmopathy from stable hyperthyroidism.

Researchers took RNA transcripts and amplified the TCR beta CDR3 regions from them. When the TCR CDR3 underwent first-round RT-PCR, the HTBI primer set was used. TCRdb ran MiXCR on the multiplex PCR reads and lists one entry per CDR3 protein. This sample has fewer than 650,000 distinct CDR3 sequences; 11% to 15% occur once, and the top ten carry under 7%. This clonotype was seen repeatedly, ten times or more. The antigen is not known. The V end lost 6 bases, the J end lost 2 bases, and 19 bases lay between the germline ends. The CDR3 covers 16 residues. The germline CDR1 and CDR2 sequences are MDHEN and SYDVKM. PBMCs stemmed from less than 13 ml fresh peripheral blood.

This sequence joins TRBV28 and TRBJ1-1; D gene unclear. The source of this sequence is a woman younger than 45 with Graves' hyperthyroidism that later progressed to Graves' ophthalmopathy. The sample comprised blood. CDR3 residues: CASRVPPPQRNTEAFF. The CDR3 coding sequence is TGTGCCAGCAGAGTGCCCCCCCCCCAGCGAAACACTGAAGCTTTCTTT.